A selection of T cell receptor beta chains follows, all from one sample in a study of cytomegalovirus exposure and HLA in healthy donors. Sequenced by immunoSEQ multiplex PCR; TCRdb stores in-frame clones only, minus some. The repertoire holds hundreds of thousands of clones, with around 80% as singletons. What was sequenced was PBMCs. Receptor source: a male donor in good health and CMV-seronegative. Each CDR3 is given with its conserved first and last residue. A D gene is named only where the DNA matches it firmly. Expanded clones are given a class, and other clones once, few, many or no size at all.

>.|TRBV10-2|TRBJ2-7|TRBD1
TGCGCCAGCAGGGACAGGGGGCGAACTGGCGAGCAGTACTTC
CASRDRGRTGEQYF
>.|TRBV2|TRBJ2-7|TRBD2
TGTGCCAGCAGTGATCCAGCGGGAGTAGTATACGAGCAGTACTTC
CASSDPAGVVYEQYF
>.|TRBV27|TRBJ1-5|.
TGTGCCAGCAGCGCCATGCTGACAGCAACTAGCAATCAGCCCCAGCATTTT
CASSAMLTATSNQPQHF
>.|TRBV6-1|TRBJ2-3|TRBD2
TGTGCCAGCAGTGAAGGGGGCGGGAGGGCTGATACGCAGTATTTT
CASSEGGGRADTQYF
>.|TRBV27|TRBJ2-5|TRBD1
TGTGCCAGCAGTTTAGGGACAGGGGTTGTTAGGGAGACCCAGTACTTC
CASSLGTGVVRETQYF
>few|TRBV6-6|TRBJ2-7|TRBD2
TGTGCCAGCAGCCGGGACTACGGGCCAAACCAGTACTTC
CASSRDYGPNQYF
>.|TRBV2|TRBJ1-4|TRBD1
TGTGCCAGCAGGCCCACAGGGGCAACTAATGAAAAACTGTTTTTT
CASRPTGATNEKLFF
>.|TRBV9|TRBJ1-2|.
TGTGCCAGCAGCGCCCCACGAGGACAGAACTATGGCTACACCTTC
CASSAPRGQNYGYTF
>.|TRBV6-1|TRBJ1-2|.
TGTGCCAGCAGTGAACAGGGTAATGGCTACACCTTC
CASSEQGNGYTF
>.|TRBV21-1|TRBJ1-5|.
TGTGCCAGCAGCAAATCACATTGCCCGGGACAGGGGGCGCATGGCAATCAGCCCCAGCATTTT
CASSKSHCPGQGAHGNQPQHF
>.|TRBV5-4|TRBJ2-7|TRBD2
TGTGCCAGCAGCTCCTCTGCGGGAGCAACCTACGAGCAGTACTTC
CASSSSAGATYEQYF
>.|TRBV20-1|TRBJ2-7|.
TGCAGCCCTCCGGGACTGGGCGAGCAGTACTTC
CSPPGLGEQYF
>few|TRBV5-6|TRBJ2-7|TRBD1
TGTGCCAGCAGCTTGCCAAACAGGGGGCCTTACGAGCAGTACTTC
CASSLPNRGPYEQYF
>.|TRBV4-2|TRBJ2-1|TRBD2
TGTGCCAGCAGCCCCACCGGACTAGCGGCCCTCTTAATTTACAATGAGCAGTTCTTC
CASSPTGLAALLIYNEQFF
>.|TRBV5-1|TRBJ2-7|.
TGCGCCAGCAGCAGGGAGTCCACCTACGAGCAGTACTTC
CASSRESTYEQYF